Listed below are T cell receptor beta chains from one sample, sequenced in a study of T cell repertoires in cytomegalovirus infection. TCRdb independently ran MiXCR on the reads; one entry per CDR3 protein. Of 100,000 to 150,000 distinct CDR3 sequences in the sample, roughly 8.2% are singletons; the top ten hold 10%. Sequences were obtained from PBMCs. Receptor source: a human donor in good health (CMV status not recorded). Some clones in this sample may be carry-over from other donors' samples. Each CDR3 is given with its conserved first and last residue. D genes are given only for firm matches. The size entry is marked missing in some rows and otherwise reads once, few, many or a size class.

d_call j_call clone_size v_call cdr3_nt cdr3_aa
TRBD2 TRBJ2-1 many TRBV7-6 TGTGCCAGCAGCTTAATCGCGGTGACTAGCAGGAAGGGTGAGCAGTTCTTC CASSLIAVTSRKGEQFF
. TRBJ1-5 many TRBV6-6 TGTGCCAGCAGTTACGACCCCGGGGGGGGTATGTCCCAGCATTTT CASSYDPGGGMSQHF
. TRBJ2-5 . TRBV3-1 TGTGCCAGCAGCCCTCGCCTAGCGGAGACCCAGTACTTC CASSPRLAETQYF
. TRBJ2-7 few TRBV6-5 TGTGCCAGCAGTTACTCGATACGGGTTGGTGACACCTACGAGCAGTACTTC CASSYSIRVGDTYEQYF
. TRBJ1-1 many TRBV20-1 TGCAGTGCCGCACCGAGATCCATGAACACTGAAGCTTTCTTT CSAAPRSMNTEAFF
. TRBJ1-1 many TRBV28 TGTGCCAGCGGGGGGGGGCGTAATGAAGCTTTCTTT CASGGGRNEAFF
. TRBJ2-2 many TRBV28 TGTGCCAGCGCTCGGGACACCAACACCGGGGAGCTGTTTTTT CASARDTNTGELFF
. TRBJ1-1 many TRBV7-2 TGTGCCAGCAGCTTAAGACGTAACACTGAAGCTTTCTTT CASSLRRNTEAFF
. TRBJ2-1 many TRBV20-1 TGCAGTGCAGACACTCCAGAAGGGGGGCCGAGCTCCTACAATGAGCAGTTCTTC CSADTPEGGPSSYNEQFF
. TRBJ2-3 many TRBV7-9 TGTGCCAGCAGCTTAGGGGGATCGTCAGATACGCAGTATTTT CASSLGGSSDTQYF
. TRBJ1-2 . TRBV5-1 TGCGCCAGCAAGTCCCTCGGCAGGGATGGTGGCTACACCTTC CASKSLGRDGGYTF
. TRBJ2-1 few TRBV2 TGTGCCAGCTGTATGGGCCGGGGACCCTACAATGAGCAGTTCTTC CASCMGRGPYNEQFF
. TRBJ2-3 many TRBV6-5 TGTGCCAGCAGTTCCCCTTATTCAGATACGCAGTATTTT CASSSPYSDTQYF
. TRBJ2-7 many TRBV4-1 TGCGCCAGCAGCTACTCGCGGGGGCCTTTATACGAGCAGTACTTC CASSYSRGPLYEQYF
. TRBJ2-5 medium-sized TRBV7-8 TGTGCCAGCAGCCGTAGGACAGATCTGTACCAAGAGACCCAGTACTTC CASSRRTDLYQETQYF
. TRBJ2-5 few TRBV29-1 TGCAGCGTGGCGTTGAGGGTGGAGACCCAGTACTTC CSVALRVETQYF
. TRBJ2-3 many TRBV7-2 TGTGCCAGCAGCTGGACCACAGATACGCAGTATTTT CASSWTTDTQYF
. TRBJ1-2 many TRBV19 TGTGCCAGTAATCAGGGTGCGCATGGCTACACCTTC CASNQGAHGYTF
. TRBJ1-1 . TRBV7-9 TGTGCCAGCACCCGGTGGCAGATGAACACTGAAGCTTTCTTT CASTRWQMNTEAFF
TRBD2 TRBJ2-5 few TRBV28 TGTGCCAGCAGTTTAGGGGGGACGGGAGGGCAAGAGACCCAGTACTTC CASSLGGTGGQETQYF
. TRBJ2-1 many TRBV5-1 TGCGCCAGCAGCGGGGGCCTTTTCTACAATGAGCAGTTCTTC CASSGGLFYNEQFF
. TRBJ2-7 many TRBV28 TGTGCCAGCAGTGAGAGGACAGACTACGAGCAGTACTTC CASSERTDYEQYF
TRBD2 TRBJ2-3 many TRBV20-1 TGCAGTGCTAAAACGCTTACTAGCGGGGGGGATACGCAGTATTTT CSAKTLTSGGDTQYF
. TRBJ1-6 few TRBV7-3 TGTGCCAGCAGCGCCCATGTTGGCCGGAGCTCCTATAATTCACCCCTCCACTTT CASSAHVGRSSYNSPLHF